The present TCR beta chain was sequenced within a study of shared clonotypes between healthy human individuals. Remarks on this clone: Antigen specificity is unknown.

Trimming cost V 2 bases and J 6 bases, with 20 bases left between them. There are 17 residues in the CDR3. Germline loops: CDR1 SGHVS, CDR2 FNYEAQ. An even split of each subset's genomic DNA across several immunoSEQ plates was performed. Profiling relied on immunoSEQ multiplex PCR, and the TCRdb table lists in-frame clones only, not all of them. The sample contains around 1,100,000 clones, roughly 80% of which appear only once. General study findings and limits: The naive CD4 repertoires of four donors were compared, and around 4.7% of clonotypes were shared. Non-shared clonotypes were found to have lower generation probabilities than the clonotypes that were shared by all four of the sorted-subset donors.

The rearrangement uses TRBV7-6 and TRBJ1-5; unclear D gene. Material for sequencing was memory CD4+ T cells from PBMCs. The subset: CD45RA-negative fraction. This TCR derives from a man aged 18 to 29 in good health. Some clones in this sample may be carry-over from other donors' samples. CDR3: CASSLTSVGGGRQPQHF. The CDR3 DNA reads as TGTGCCAGCAGCTTAACTTCGGTAGGCGGTGGGCGTCAGCCCCAGCATTTT.